Following are 18 T cell receptor beta chains from one sample sequenced in a study of OX40 agonist ivuxolimab in advanced cancers. Repertoires were generated with immunoSEQ multiplex PCR, while TCRdb's copy carries only in-frame clones and drops some. Among over 50,000 clones listed, around 89% were seen once. The input for sequencing was CD4+ or CD8+ T cells sorted from blood, taken in a trial of the OX40 agonist ivuxolimab. These receptors originate from an adult with an advanced solid tumor such as melanoma, head and neck, liver or kidney cancer.

The chain combines TRBV7-9 with TRBJ1-1, with D unresolved. Germline V gives CDR1 SEHNR, CDR2 FQNEAQ (reference sequence). V lost 0 bases, J lost 3 bases, and 2 bases lay in between. This CDR3 is built from 12 residues. CDR3 in DNA: TGTGCCAGCAGCTTAGCGCACACTGAAGCTTTCTTT. As protein: CASSLAHTEAFF.

The J gene is TRBJ2-7, the V gene TRBV28, with a tentative D call TRBD2 (6 bases). The CDR3 contains 18 residues. V dropped 5 bases and J dropped 0 bases, with 23 bases sitting between them. Germline lookup yields CDR1 MDHEN and CDR2 SYDVKM. This chain's CDR3 is CASSRPSGTLGSSYEQYF. The CDR3 DNA reads as TGTGCCAGCAGTCGACCCTCCGGGACTTTGGGAAGCTCCTACGAGCAGTACTTC.

This chain links TRBV27 with TRBJ2-5; 8 nucleotides line up with TRBD2. Germline CDR1 MNHEY, CDR2 SMNVEV (reference sequence). The CDR3 consists of 16 residues. V shed 4 bases, J shed 5 bases, and the junction held 12 bases outside the gene matches. The CDR3 DNA is TGTGCCAGCAGTTCCGCGGGGGGCGCGAGCCGGGAGACCCAGTACTTC. Protein: CASSSAGGASRETQYF.

This chain links TRBV28 with TRBJ2-7; TRBD2 might be the D (6 bases). V was clipped by 8 bases and J by 5 bases, with 16 bases between them. Per germline, CDR1 MDHEN and CDR2 SYDVKM. The CDR3 consists of 13 residues. CDR3 nucleotide sequence: TGTGCCAGCGGCGGGACTCCAGGCGACGAGCAGTACTTC. Protein sequence: CASGGTPGDEQYF.

The V gene is TRBV4-1, the J gene TRBJ1-1; D is unresolved. The CDR3 is 17 residues long. CDR1 and CDR2 (germline): MGHRA, YSYEKL. V was trimmed by 1 base and J by 0 bases, leaving 15 bases between them. The CDR3 spells CASSQGAGGLMNTEAFF. In nucleotides, the CDR3 is TGCGCCAGCAGCCAAGGGGCAGGAGGATTAATGAACACTGAAGCTTTCTTT.

This clone has more than one count but fewer than ten. This chain connects TRBV19 to TRBJ2-5; D gene ambiguous. From germline, CDR1 is LNHDA and CDR2 SQIVND (reference sequence). V lost 3 bases, J lost 1 base, and 12 bases lay in between. The CDR3 is 15 residues long. CDR3 protein: CASSIRSALQETQYF. CDR3 in DNA: TGTGCCAGTAGTATTCGGTCAGCTCTCCAAGAGACCCAGTACTTC.

The V and J genes are TRBV4-2 and TRBJ2-1; 8 bases are a match to TRBD2. The trim removed 1 base at V and 1 base at J, leaving 6 bases unmatched. The germline V gene has CDR1 LGHNA and CDR2 YNFKEQ. The CDR3 covers 17 residues. The CDR3 DNA follows: TGTGCCAGCAGCCAAGGAACTAGCGGCAGTTCCTACAATGAGCAGTTCTTC. Its translation: CASSQGTSGSSYNEQFF.

J is TRBJ2-7 and V is TRBV13; D perhaps matches TRBD1 (5 bases). The V gene lost 0 bases and the J gene lost 4 bases, with 13 bases spanning the gap. This CDR3 is built from 15 residues. CDR1 is PRHDT and CDR2 is FYEKMQ in the germline V gene (reference sequence). The DNA of the CDR3 is TGTGCCAGCAGCTTAGGCCAGCAGGGAATGTACGAGCAGTACTTC. It codes for CASSLGQQGMYEQYF. Together with reference TRBV13 and TRBJ2-7, the CDR3 gives the full variable domain: AAGVIQSPRHLIKEKRETATLKCYPIPRHDTVYWYQQGPGQDPQFLISFYEKMQSDKGSIPDRFSAQQFSDYHSELNMSSLELGDSALYFCASSLGQQGMYEQYFGPGTRLTVT.

The V gene is TRBV7-9, the J gene TRBJ2-1; D is unresolved. The V and J ends lost 5 bases and 0 bases respectively, with 11 bases between them. The CDR3 covers 15 residues. Germline CDR1 and CDR2: SEHNR and FQNEAQ (reference sequence). This CDR3 is CASSPRMSSYNEQFF. For the CDR3, the DNA is TGTGCCAGCAGCCCCCGGATGAGCTCCTACAATGAGCAGTTCTTC.

The rearrangement links TRBV9 to TRBJ2-3; tentatively, D is TRBD2 (6 bases). CDR3 length equals 14 residues. Germline V gene lookup returns CDR1 SGDLS and CDR2 YYNGEE. V dropped 0 bases and J dropped 5 bases, with 10 bases sitting between them. The CDR3 DNA reads TGTGCCAGCAGCGTAGGGAGGGCCGTAGATACGCAGTATTTT. It codes for CASSVGRAVDTQYF.

The gene calls are TRBV19 and TRBJ2-6, with D unclear. V dropped 5 bases and J dropped 5 bases, with 22 bases sitting between them. The CDR3 length is 18 residues. Germline CDR1 LNHDA, CDR2 SQIVND (reference sequence). CDR3 coding DNA: TGTGCCAGTAGTGATGACATGACAAATCACAGTCGGGCCAACGTCCTGACTTTC. This codes for CASSDDMTNHSRANVLTF.

The V call is TRBV11-2, the J call TRBJ2-2; no reliable D call. CDR1 and CDR2 from the germline V gene are SGHAT and FQNNGV. Trimming removed 1 base from V and 4 bases from J, with 10 bases in between. The CDR3 is 15 residues long. The CDR3, as DNA: TGTGCCAGCAGCTTAGCGGACCAACTCACCGGGGAGCTGTTTTTT. Translating gives CASSLADQLTGELFF.

The chain has TRBV25-1 and TRBJ2-3; 7 nucleotides line up with TRBD1. The V segment lost 4 bases and the J segment 0 bases; nucleotides outside the gene matches: 4. The V gene's germline CDR1 is MGHDK and CDR2 SYGVNS. There are 15 residues in the CDR3. CDR3 bases: TGTGCCAGCAGTGCGGGACAGTTTAGCACAGATACGCAGTATTTT. The encoded protein is CASSAGQFSTDTQYF.

V usage is TRBV30 and J usage is TRBJ1-2; 9 nucleotides match TRBD1. The CDR3 extends over 13 amino acids. With 2 bases clipped from V and 8 bases from J, the junction kept 6 bases outside the gene matches. From germline, CDR1 is GTSNPN and CDR2 SVGIG (reference sequence). CDR3 in amino acids: CAWSPGTGSGYTF. The CDR3 DNA is TGTGCCTGGAGTCCCGGGACAGGGTCCGGCTACACCTTC.

V is TRBV11-1 and J is TRBJ2-7; 9 bases align to TRBD1. This CDR3 comprises 16 residues. V was pared by 2 bases and J by 2 bases, with 7 bases of the junction left unmatched. The germline V gene encodes CDR1 SGHAT and CDR2 FQDESV (reference sequence). CDR3 nucleotide sequence: TGTGCCAGCAGCTTAACGGGACAGGGTCTTACCTACGAGCAGTACTTC. It translates to CASSLTGQGLTYEQYF.

This chain links TRBV7-9 with TRBJ2-3, with a tentative D call TRBD2 (5 bases). Germline lookup yields CDR1 SEHNR and CDR2 FQNEAQ (reference sequence). Trimming pared 1 base from V and 6 bases from J, leaving 5 bases between. This CDR3 has 12 amino acids. CDR3 sequence reads: CASSLGEDTQYF. CDR3 nucleotides: TGTGCCAGCAGCTTAGGGGAGGATACGCAGTATTTT.

The chain employs TRBV6-5 and TRBJ2-1, with 8 bases lining up with TRBD1. Trimming removed 2 bases from V and 8 bases from J; junction bases left unmatched: 2. The CDR3 is made up of 13 amino acids. Germline-derived CDR1 and CDR2 are MNHEY and SVGAGI. The CDR3 protein is CASSYQQGDEQFF. DNA of the CDR3: TGTGCCAGCAGTTACCAACAGGGGGATGAGCAGTTCTTC.

This clone was observed once. J is TRBJ2-1 and V is TRBV27; D gene unclear. V dropped 5 bases and J dropped 10 bases, with 15 bases sitting between them. The CDR3 loop spans 13 amino acids. The germline gives CDR1 MNHEY, CDR2 SMNVEV (reference sequence). CDR3 protein: CASSPPLSWEQFF. The DNA of the CDR3 is TGTGCCAGCAGTCCCCCCCTAAGTTGGGAGCAGTTCTTC.